Listed below are T cell receptor beta chains from one sample, sequenced in a study of T cells in Graves' hyperthyroidism and ophthalmopathy. TCRdb processed the multiplex PCR reads anew with MiXCR; each CDR3 protein has one entry. The top ten clones hold less than 9.5% of a sample with approximately 560,000 distinct CDR3 sequences, 15% to 19% of them seen once. The source material was blood. These receptors were obtained from a woman aged 25 to 39 with Graves' hyperthyroidism. Both conserved end residues are trimmed from each CDR3. Clone size, where shown, is once, few, many, or a class for clones that have expanded.

clone size	V gene	J gene	CDR3 protein
many	TRBV27	TRBJ2-7	ASSLSGEYLEQY
few	TRBV29-1	TRBJ2-3	SVEFTSGSATTDTQY
few	TRBV20-1	TRBJ2-7	SARSGQGGYEQY
many	TRBV7-9	TRBJ2-1	ASSLGGGSLHEQF
few	TRBV4-1	TRBJ2-1	ASSQAGGLAETYNEQF
many	TRBV27	TRBJ2-3	ASSLAYSLSTDTQY
many	TRBV30	TRBJ2-1	AWSVENPDEQF
NA	TRBV20-1	TRBJ2-5	SARVAETQY
NA	TRBV7-2	TRBJ2-7	ASSLDIYERY
few	TRBV9	TRBJ1-2	ASSVEGHGGYT
many	TRBV20-1	TRBJ2-7	SARDPGQGYEQY
NA	TRBV7-6	TRBJ1-5	ASSPSHSNQPQH
many	TRBV7-2	TRBJ2-5	ASSSSGLAAIKEETQY
NA	TRBV28	TRBJ1-2	ASSLYQLNEPGYT
many	TRBV20-1	TRBJ1-2	SAQTRGANYGYT
many	TRBV6-1	TRBJ2-1	ASSEDGGGPGEQF
few	TRBV20-1	TRBJ1-4	SAFSGATNEKLF